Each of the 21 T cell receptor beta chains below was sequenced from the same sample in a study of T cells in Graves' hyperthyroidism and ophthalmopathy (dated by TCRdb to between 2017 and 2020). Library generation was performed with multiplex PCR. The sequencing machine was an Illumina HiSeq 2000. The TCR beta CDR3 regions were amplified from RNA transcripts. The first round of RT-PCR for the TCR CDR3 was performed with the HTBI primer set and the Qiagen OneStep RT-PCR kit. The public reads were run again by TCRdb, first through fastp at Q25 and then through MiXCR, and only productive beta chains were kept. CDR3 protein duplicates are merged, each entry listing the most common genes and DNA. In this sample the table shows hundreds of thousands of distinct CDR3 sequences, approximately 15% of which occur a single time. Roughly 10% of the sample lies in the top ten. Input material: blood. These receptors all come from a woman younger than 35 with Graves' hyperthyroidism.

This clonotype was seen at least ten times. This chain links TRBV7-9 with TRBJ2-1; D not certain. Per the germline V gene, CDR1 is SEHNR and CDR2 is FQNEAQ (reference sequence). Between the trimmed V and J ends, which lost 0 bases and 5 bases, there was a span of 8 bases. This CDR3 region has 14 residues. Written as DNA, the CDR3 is TGTGCCAGCAGCTTAGCAGTTAAGGACAATGAGCAGTTCTTC. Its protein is CASSLAVKDNEQFF.

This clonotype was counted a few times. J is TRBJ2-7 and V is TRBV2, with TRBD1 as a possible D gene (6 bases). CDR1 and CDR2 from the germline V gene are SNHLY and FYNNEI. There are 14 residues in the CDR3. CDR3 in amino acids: CVPSRGMPSYEQYF. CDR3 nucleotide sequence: TGTGTCCCGTCCAGGGGAATGCCTTCCTACGAGCAGTACTTC.

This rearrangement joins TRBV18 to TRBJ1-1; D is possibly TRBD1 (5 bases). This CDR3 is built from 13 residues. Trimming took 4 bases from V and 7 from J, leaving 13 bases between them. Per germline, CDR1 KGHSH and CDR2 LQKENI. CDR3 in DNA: TGTGCCAGCTCACTAGGGGACTGGAGTGAAGCTTTCTTT. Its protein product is CASSLGDWSEAFF.

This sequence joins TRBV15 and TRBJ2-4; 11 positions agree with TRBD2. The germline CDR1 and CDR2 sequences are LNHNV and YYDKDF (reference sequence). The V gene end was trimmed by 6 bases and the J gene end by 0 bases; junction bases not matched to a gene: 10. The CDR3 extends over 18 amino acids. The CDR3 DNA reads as TGTGCCACCAGAACAGGTCGACTAGCGGGGCTAGCCAAAAACATTCAGTACTTC. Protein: CATRTGRLAGLAKNIQYF.

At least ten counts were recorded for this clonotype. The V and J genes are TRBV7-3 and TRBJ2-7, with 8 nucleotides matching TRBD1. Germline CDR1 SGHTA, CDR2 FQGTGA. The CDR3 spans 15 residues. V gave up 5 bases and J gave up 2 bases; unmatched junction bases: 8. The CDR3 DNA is TGTGCCAGCAGCCCGAGACAGGGGTCCCCCTACGAGCAGTACTTC. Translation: CASSPRQGSPYEQYF.

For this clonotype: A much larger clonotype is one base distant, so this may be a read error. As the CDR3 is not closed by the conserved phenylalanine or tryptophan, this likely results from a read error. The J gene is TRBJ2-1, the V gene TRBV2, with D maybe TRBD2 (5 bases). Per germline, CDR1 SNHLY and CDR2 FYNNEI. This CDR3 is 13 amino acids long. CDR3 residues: CASREDYNNEQFS. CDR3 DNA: TGTGCCAGCAGGGAAGACTATAACAATGAGCAGTTCTCC.

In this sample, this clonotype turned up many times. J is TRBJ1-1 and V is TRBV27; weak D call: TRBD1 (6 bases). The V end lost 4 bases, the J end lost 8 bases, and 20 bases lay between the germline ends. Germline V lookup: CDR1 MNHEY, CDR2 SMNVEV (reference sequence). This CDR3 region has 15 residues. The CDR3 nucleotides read TGTGCCAGCAGTTCTCTGACAGGAGGCTATCAGGAAGCTTTCTTT. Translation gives CASSSLTGGYQEAFF.

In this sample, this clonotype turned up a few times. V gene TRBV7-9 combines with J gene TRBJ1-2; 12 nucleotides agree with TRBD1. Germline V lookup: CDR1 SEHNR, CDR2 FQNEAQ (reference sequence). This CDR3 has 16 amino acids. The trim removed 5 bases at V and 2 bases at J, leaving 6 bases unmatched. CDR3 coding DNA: TGTGCCAGCAGCCCCCGGGACAGGGGGCCAAACTATGGCTACACCTTC. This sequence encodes CASSPRDRGPNYGYTF. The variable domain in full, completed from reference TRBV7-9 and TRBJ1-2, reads DTGVSQNPRHKITKRGQNVTFRCDPISEHNRLYWYRQTLGQGPEFLTYFQNEAQLEKSRLLSDRFSAERPKGSFSTLEIQRTEQGDSAMYLCASSPRDRGPNYGYTFGSGTRLTVV.

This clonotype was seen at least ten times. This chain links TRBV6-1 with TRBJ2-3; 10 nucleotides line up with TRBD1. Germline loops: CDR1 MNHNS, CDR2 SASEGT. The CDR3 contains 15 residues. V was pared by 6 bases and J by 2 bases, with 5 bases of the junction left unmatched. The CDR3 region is CASSLTGGDTDTQYF. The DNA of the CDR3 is TGTGCCAGCAGCCTGACAGGGGGCGACACAGATACGCAGTATTTT.

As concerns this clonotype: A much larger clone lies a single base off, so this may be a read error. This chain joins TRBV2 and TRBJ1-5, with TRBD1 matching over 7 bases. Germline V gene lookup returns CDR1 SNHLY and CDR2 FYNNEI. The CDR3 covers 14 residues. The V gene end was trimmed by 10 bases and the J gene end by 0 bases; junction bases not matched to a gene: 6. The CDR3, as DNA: TGTGCCAAGACAGGGAAGGGTAGCAATCAGCCCCAGCATTTT. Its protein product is CAKTGKGSNQPQHF.

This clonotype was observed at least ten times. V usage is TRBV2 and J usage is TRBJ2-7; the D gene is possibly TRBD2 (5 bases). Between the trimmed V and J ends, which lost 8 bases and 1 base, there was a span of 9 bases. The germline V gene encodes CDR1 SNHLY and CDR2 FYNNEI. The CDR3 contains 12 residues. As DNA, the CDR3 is TGTGCCAGCGAGGGTTTTTCCTACGAGCAGTACTTC. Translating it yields CASEGFSYEQYF.

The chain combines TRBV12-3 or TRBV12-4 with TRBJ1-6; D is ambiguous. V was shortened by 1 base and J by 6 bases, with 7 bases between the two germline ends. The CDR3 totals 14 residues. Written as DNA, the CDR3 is TGTGCCAGCAGTTTAGGGCTGCTTAATTCACCCCTCCACTTT. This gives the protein CASSLGLLNSPLHF.

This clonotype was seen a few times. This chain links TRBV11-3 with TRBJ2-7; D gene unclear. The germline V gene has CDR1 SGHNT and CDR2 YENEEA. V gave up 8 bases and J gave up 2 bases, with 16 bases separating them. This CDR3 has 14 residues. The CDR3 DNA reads TGTGCCAGCCGTGGTGGAAATTGGCCCTACGAGCAGTACTTC. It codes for CASRGGNWPYEQYF.

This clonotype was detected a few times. CDR3 loop: CASSSVVGMNTEAFF. DNA for the CDR3: TGCGCCAGCAGCTCCGTGGTAGGGATGAACACTGAAGCTTTCTTT. V gene TRBV5-1 combines with J gene TRBJ1-1; D remains unclear. Germline V gene data show CDR1 as SGHRS and CDR2 as YFSETQ. With 3 bases removed from V and 0 bases from J, the gap between germline ends came to 12 bases. The CDR3 sequence is 15 residues long.

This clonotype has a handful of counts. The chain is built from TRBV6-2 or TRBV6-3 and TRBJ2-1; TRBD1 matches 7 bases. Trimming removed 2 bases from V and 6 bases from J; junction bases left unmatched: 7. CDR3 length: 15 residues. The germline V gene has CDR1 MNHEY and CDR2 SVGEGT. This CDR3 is CASSYMGTVFNEQFF. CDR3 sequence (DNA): TGTGCCAGCAGTTACATGGGGACAGTATTCAATGAGCAGTTCTTC.

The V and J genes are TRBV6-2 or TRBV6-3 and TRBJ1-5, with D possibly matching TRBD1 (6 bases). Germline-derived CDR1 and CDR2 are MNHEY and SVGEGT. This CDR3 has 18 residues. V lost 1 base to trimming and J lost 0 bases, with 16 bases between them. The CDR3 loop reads CASSYYLTGPTSNQPQHF. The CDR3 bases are TGTGCCAGCAGTTACTACCTGACAGGACCTACTAGCAATCAGCCCCAGCATTTT.

CDR3 DNA sequence: TGTGCCAGCAGCTTGACAGGAGTTTCACCCCTCCACTTT. It encodes CASSLTGVSPLHF. V usage is TRBV11-2 and J usage is TRBJ1-6; a weak D match, TRBD1 (6 bases). The CDR3 totals 13 residues. Germline values: CDR1 SGHAT, CDR2 FQNNGV. V lost 3 bases to trimming and J lost 9 bases, with 9 bases between them. The full variable domain, its missing parts supplied by reference TRBV11-2 and TRBJ1-6, is EAGVAQSPRYKIIEKRQSVAFWCNPISGHATLYWYQQILGQGPKLLIQFQNNGVVDDSQLPKDRFSAERLKGVDSTLKIQPAKLEDSAVYLCASSLTGVSPLHFGNGTRLTVT.

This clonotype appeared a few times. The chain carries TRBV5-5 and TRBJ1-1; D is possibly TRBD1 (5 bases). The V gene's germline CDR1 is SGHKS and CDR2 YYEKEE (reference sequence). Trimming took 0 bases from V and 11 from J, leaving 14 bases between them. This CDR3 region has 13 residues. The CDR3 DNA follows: TGTGCCAGCAGCTTGGCAGGGATCGGGTGGGCTTTCTTT. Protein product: CASSLAGIGWAFF.

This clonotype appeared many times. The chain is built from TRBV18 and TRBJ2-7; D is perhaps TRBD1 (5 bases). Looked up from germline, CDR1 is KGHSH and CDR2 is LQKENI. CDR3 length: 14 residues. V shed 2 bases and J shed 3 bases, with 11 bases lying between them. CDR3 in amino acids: CASSPIQANYEQYF. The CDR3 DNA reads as TGTGCCAGCTCACCAATACAGGCGAACTACGAGCAGTACTTC.

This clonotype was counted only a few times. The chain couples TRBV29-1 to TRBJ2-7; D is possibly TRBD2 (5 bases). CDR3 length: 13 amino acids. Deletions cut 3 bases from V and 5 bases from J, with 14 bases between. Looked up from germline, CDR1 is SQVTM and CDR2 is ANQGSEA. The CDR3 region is CSVDFGRADEQYF. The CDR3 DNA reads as TGCAGCGTTGATTTTGGGAGAGCGGACGAGCAGTACTTC.

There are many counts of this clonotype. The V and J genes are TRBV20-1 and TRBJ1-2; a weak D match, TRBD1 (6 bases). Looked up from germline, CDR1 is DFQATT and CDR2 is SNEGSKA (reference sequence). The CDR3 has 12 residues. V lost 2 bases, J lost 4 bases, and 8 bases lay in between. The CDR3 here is CSARRDTYGYTF. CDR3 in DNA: TGCAGTGCTAGAAGGGACACCTATGGCTACACCTTC.